The 15 T cell receptor beta chains below all came from one sample that was sequenced in a study of T cells in localized non-small cell lung cancer. Data came from immunoSEQ multiplex PCR; TCRdb stores just in-frame clones and leaves some out. The sample contains fewer than 1,500 clones, approximately 16% of which appear only once. The source was normal lung tissue next to the tumor, collected before any cancer treatment. All receptors come from a woman between 35 and 75 years old with stage I lung adenocarcinoma.

Only a few counts were recorded for this clone. The rearrangement links TRBV6-8 to TRBJ1-1; D is unclear. This CDR3 has 16 residues. The V end was cut by 5 bases, the J end by 1 base, with 17 bases between. The germline V gene encodes CDR1 MNHGY and CDR2 SAAAGT. The CDR3 loop reads CASSDSADGGNTEAFF. CDR3 DNA sequence: TGTGCCAGCAGTGATTCGGCGGACGGAGGGAACACTGAAGCTTTCTTT.

The gene calls are TRBV6-8 and TRBJ1-5; the match to TRBD1 covers 7 bases. The CDR3 has 17 residues. Trimming took 5 bases from V and 9 from J; bases not matched to a gene: 19. From germline, CDR1 is MNHGY and CDR2 SAAAGT. The CDR3 region is CASSTRDRASPGRPQHF. In DNA, the CDR3 is TGTGCCAGCAGTACCCGGGACAGAGCGAGCCCTGGGCGGCCCCAGCATTTT.

The sample holds a few counts of this clone. The rearrangement links TRBV15 to TRBJ2-7; TRBD1 matches 9 bases. The V segment lost 0 bases and the J segment 1 base; nucleotides outside the gene matches: 1. The CDR3 is made up of 15 amino acids. Germline V CDR1 and CDR2: LNHNV, YYDKDF (reference sequence). The CDR3 sequence is CATSREDRGSYEQYF. CDR3 bases: TGTGCCACCAGCAGAGAAGACAGGGGGTCCTACGAGCAGTACTTC.

This clone came up a few times. This chain joins TRBV5-1 and TRBJ2-7; perhaps TRBD1 as D (5 bases). The CDR3 has 15 residues. With 4 bases removed from V and 2 bases from J, the gap between germline ends came to 16 bases. Germline assignment: CDR1 SGHRS and CDR2 YFSETQ. The chain's CDR3 is CASSPSVDNPYEQYF. CDR3 coding DNA: TGCGCCAGCAGCCCATCCGTGGACAACCCCTACGAGCAGTACTTC.

This clone came up a few times. The rearrangement joins TRBV11-3 to TRBJ1-1, with 8 bases lining up with TRBD1. CDR1 is SGHNT and CDR2 is YENEEA in the germline V gene. Trimming took 3 bases from V and 4 from J; bases not matched to a gene: 4. The CDR3 totals 14 residues. The CDR3 protein is CASSLTGVATEAFF. The CDR3 DNA sequence: TGTGCCAGCAGCTTGACAGGGGTTGCCACTGAAGCTTTCTTT.

The rearrangement uses TRBV11-3 and TRBJ2-1; 7 bases line up with TRBD1. The junction had 10 bases not matched to a gene; V was cut back by 5 bases and J by 9 bases. This CDR3 region has 14 residues. Germline V gene data show CDR1 as SGHNT and CDR2 as YENEEA. CDR3 DNA: TGTGCCAGCAGCGGACCCCCGACAGGGATTGAGCAGTTCTTC. Translated: CASSGPPTGIEQFF.

CDR3: CASRFDSYNSPLHF. The CDR3 DNA sequence: TGTGCCAGCAGATTCGACAGTTATAATTCACCCCTCCACTTT. This chain links TRBV6-8 with TRBJ1-6, with a tentative D call TRBD1 (5 bases). Germline lookup yields CDR1 MNHGY and CDR2 SAAAGT. V gave up 6 bases and J gave up 4 bases, with 10 bases separating them. This CDR3 has 14 amino acids.

V usage is TRBV11-3 and J usage is TRBJ2-7, with D maybe TRBD1 (5 bases). This CDR3 has 14 amino acids. Per germline, CDR1 SGHNT and CDR2 YENEEA. The ends were cut back, 5 bases at V and 5 bases at J, with 16 bases in the middle. The CDR3 bases are TGTGCCAGCAGCCCGACAGTCGCAAGGAACGAGCAGTACTTC. This sequence encodes CASSPTVARNEQYF.

This chain connects TRBV5-1 to TRBJ2-2, with 12 bases aligning to TRBD2. Germline CDR1 SGHRS, CDR2 YFSETQ. This CDR3 has 19 residues. V dropped 1 base and J dropped 0; count of bases not matched to a gene: 7. The CDR3 region is CASSLSTSGGYSNTGELFF. The CDR3 DNA is TGCGCCAGCAGCTTGTCTACTAGCGGGGGGTACTCGAACACCGGGGAGCTGTTTTTT.

The chain recombines TRBV10-2 with TRBJ1-1; 7 bases align to TRBD1. The CDR3 has 14 residues. V dropped 6 bases and J dropped 5; count of bases not matched to a gene: 9. CDR1 is WSHSY, CDR2 SAAADI, per germline. CDR3 sequence: CASRETGRMTEAFF. Here the CDR3 DNA reads TGCGCCAGCAGGGAGACAGGGAGGATGACTGAAGCTTTCTTT.

This chain joins TRBV6-8 and TRBJ2-1; TRBD2 agrees at 10 bases. Germline loops: CDR1 MNHGY, CDR2 SAAAGT. The CDR3 spans 15 residues. V shed 5 bases, J shed 7 bases, and the junction held 8 bases outside the gene matches. The chain's CDR3 is CASSPSGGAGNEQFF. CDR3 bases: TGTGCCAGCAGTCCCAGCGGGGGGGCAGGGAATGAGCAGTTCTTC.

This clone was counted at least ten times. The chain combines TRBV11-3 with TRBJ2-1, with a tentative D call TRBD1 (6 bases). CDR1 is SGHNT, CDR2 YENEEA, per germline. V lost 0 bases to trimming and J lost 10 bases, with 22 bases between them. The CDR3 consists of 17 residues. The CDR3 loop reads CASSLEARPGVTEEQFF. CDR3 in DNA: TGTGCCAGCAGCTTAGAGGCTCGGCCAGGGGTAACGGAGGAGCAGTTCTTC.

V usage is TRBV18 and J usage is TRBJ1-3; D gene unclear. Deletions cut 6 bases from V and 0 bases from J, with 12 bases between. The CDR3 is made up of 15 amino acids. From germline, CDR1 is KGHSH and CDR2 LQKENI. The CDR3, as DNA: TGTGCCAGCTCGCAGGACGCGAGCTCTGGAAACACCATATATTTT. This translates into CASSQDASSGNTIYF.

The chain employs TRBV19 and TRBJ2-1; tentative D call: TRBD1 (5 bases). There are 17 residues in the CDR3. Between the trimmed V and J ends, which lost 3 bases and 2 bases, there was a span of 17 bases. Germline CDR1 LNHDA, CDR2 SQIVND (reference sequence). The CDR3 sequence is CASSMTPGSETYNEQFF. The CDR3 DNA is TGTGCCAGTAGTATGACTCCAGGGTCGGAGACCTACAATGAGCAGTTCTTC.

A few counts support this clone. The chain employs TRBV11-3 and TRBJ1-1; no reliable D call. Germline CDR1 reads SGHNT; CDR2 reads YENEEA. V was cut by 3 bases and J by 1 base, with 9 bases left in between. The CDR3 sequence is 14 residues long. The CDR3 coding sequence is TGTGCCAGCAGCTTCCCAGGAGGGAACACTGAAGCTTTCTTT. This codes for CASSFPGGNTEAFF.